This T cell receptor beta chain was sequenced for a study of T cell repertoires in cytomegalovirus infection. Study-wide context: Matching HLA type, along with CMV infection, was indicated by public TCR beta signatures.

V gave up 6 bases and J gave up 0 bases, with 15 bases separating them. The length of the CDR3 is 14 residues. The V gene's germline CDR1 is DFQATT and CDR2 SNEGSKA (reference sequence). Study-level findings and limits: People with CMV and the relevant HLA were identified by cumulative public TCR beta family frequency. Predominance within the ex vivo response was attributable to HLA-C-restricted CMV-specific TCR beta clonotypes.

One entry per CDR3 protein, called by TCRdb with MiXCR from the reads. This sample has 900,000 to 950,000 distinct CDR3 sequences, with approximately 31% found just once. This clonotype has a handful of counts. Its antigen is as yet unknown. The clonotype originates from a human donor in good health (CMV status not recorded). Some clones in this sample may be carry-over from other donors' samples. The sample in question was cultured CD8+ T cells from PBMCs, obtained from culture after CMV antigen stimulation. V is TRBV20-1 and J is TRBJ2-7, with a tentative D call TRBD2 (6 bases). The CDR3 DNA follows: TGCAGTGCCTCCGTAGCGGATTTCTCCTACGAGCAGTACTTC. Its translation is CSASVADFSYEQYF.